This T cell receptor (beta chain) was identified in a study of cytotoxic CD8 clonotypes in ibrutinib-treated CLL. Study summary: Per sample, productive templates averaged almost 260,000 and productive rearrangements averaged roughly 91,000. Whole-study results and caveats: Clonality correlated strongly with circulating CD8+ T cells and exceeded age-matched healthy donors at baseline. Patients with sustained remission and those progressing were sampled at differing times. Public clonotypes occurred uncommonly; on treatment, they contracted or remained stable.

Turning to this clone: Its antigen is undetermined.

The CDR3 sequence is 13 residues long. From germline, CDR1 is SGHRS and CDR2 YFSETQ. Between the trimmed V and J ends, which lost 1 base and 8 bases, there was a span of 9 bases. Clones were read by immunoSEQ multiplex PCR, and TCRdb kept only the in-frame ones, dropping some. The repertoire holds about 130,000 clones, with about 80% as singletons. This TCR was recovered from a human donor with chronic lymphocytic leukemia. The source was PBMCs, collected after 12 months of ibrutinib treatment. The chain combines TRBV5-1 with TRBJ1-4, with D hard to call. The CDR3 DNA sequence: TGCGCCAGCAGCTTGATGACATCAGAAAAACTGTTTTTT. This sequence encodes CASSLMTSEKLFF.